The rows below give T cell receptor beta chains drawn from one sample of a study of CD8+CD57+ T cells in acquired aplastic anemia. TCRdb reprocessed the reads with MiXCR, giving one entry per CDR3 protein. The sample lists roughly 51,000 distinct CDR3 sequences, around 73% occurring once. Sequencing was done on a sample of sorted CD4+, CD8+, or CD8+CD57+ T cells (not recorded which) from PBMCs. The source of these receptors is a human donor in good health, serving as a control. The CDR3 runs from the conserved cysteine through the conserved F or W. Fields, in order: CDR3 protein, V gene, D gene. A D gene is named only where the DNA matches it firmly.

CASSLGQGGNTGELFF	TRBV28	TRBD1
CASSESRHNRETQYF	TRBV25-1	.
CASSQVITSGGLVPQETQYF	TRBV14	TRBD2
CATSRVAGVYEQYF	TRBV15	TRBD2
CASTLTSGNTDTQYF	TRBV2	TRBD2
CATSDSGIDTQYF	TRBV24-1	.
CSVWSVNTEAFF	TRBV29-1	.
CAGSQDRGPRNEQFF	TRBV3-1	TRBD1
CSVGDGKGATGNTIYF	TRBV29-1	TRBD1
CAVGDSPSSGYTF	TRBV6-1	TRBD1
CASSETVTGANVLTF	TRBV7-6	.
CASADRAKETQYF	TRBV10-3	TRBD1
CASSLGVEAFF	TRBV7-6	.
CSVEGTSGNPPDTQYF	TRBV29-1	TRBD2
CASSRQRGTDTQYF	TRBV7-6	.
CASSQGTRQKQYF	TRBV5-5	.
CASSVGIRVEAFF	TRBV7-2	.
CASSLDRVYEQYF	TRBV11-2	.
CASSENREGNGYTF	TRBV10-1	.
CATSDPGQVGYTF	TRBV15	TRBD1
CASCRAEGETQYF	TRBV2	.
CASNNRDRGLGYTF	TRBV19	TRBD1
CASSREVETQYF	TRBV12-3/TRBV12-4	TRBD2
CSVVEGGGRSNQPQHF	TRBV29-1	.
CATSRDQIENQPQHF	TRBV15	.
CATSSKGQNTEAFF	TRBV15	.
CASSGRAAEAFF	TRBV6-1	.
CSVEPGSNEQFF	TRBV29-1	.